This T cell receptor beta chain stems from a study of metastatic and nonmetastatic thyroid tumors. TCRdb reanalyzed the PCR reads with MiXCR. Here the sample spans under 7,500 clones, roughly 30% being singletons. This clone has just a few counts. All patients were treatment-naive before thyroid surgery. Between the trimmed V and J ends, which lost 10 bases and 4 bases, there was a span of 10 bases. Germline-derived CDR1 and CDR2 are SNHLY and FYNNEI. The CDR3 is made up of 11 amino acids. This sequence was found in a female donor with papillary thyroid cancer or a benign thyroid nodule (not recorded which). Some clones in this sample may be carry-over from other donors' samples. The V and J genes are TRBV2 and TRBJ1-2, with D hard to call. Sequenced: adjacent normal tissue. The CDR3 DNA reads TGTGCCACTGGAACAGTCTATGGCTACACCTTC. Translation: CATGTVYGYTF.